This T cell receptor beta chain was retrieved from a study of blood T cell repertoires in COVID-19. The overall study: The United States, Italy and Spain supplied acute and convalescent COVID-19 samples. PBMCs, B-cell-depleted T cells, or T cells were the source of the cDNA or gDNA that made up the material.

Authors' data handling: Reference gene primer amplification yielded estimated nucleated cell counts. The table came from immunoSEQ multiplex PCR; TCRdb's copy has only in-frame clones and leaves some out. Clone size and the V and J calls come from that table; the DNA yielded D and trimming. The table lists 250,000 to 350,000 clones, 88% of them singletons. Germline V gives CDR1 LNHDA, CDR2 SQIVND (reference sequence). V lost 2 bases to trimming and J lost 4 bases, with 8 bases between them. This CDR3 has 14 amino acids. Sequencing was performed on peripheral blood. The origin of this receptor is a woman aged 50 to 60 with active or convalescent COVID-19. The V call is TRBV19, the J call TRBJ2-2; possible D gene TRBD2, 6 bases. CDR3 nucleotides: TGTGCCAGTAGTATAATCGGGGGCACCGGGGAGCTGTTTTTT. Its protein is CASSIIGGTGELFF.